The rows below give T cell receptor beta chains drawn from one sample of a study of T-cell reconstitution after alpha-beta-depleted transplantation in children. TCRdb called the PCR reads again in MiXCR, with one record for every CDR3 protein. Seen here are about 980,000 distinct CDR3 sequences, less than 30% observed once, and the top ten hold more than 25%. The sample consisted of PBMCs, mostly from graft donor cells, taken 360 days after TCRalphabeta/CD19-depleted stem cell transplant. The receptors here all came from a boy under two years old who had a stem cell transplant for SCID, so the T cells may come from the graft donor. Both conserved end residues are part of each CDR3. Fields, in order: clone size, J gene, V gene, D gene, CDR3 DNA, CDR3 protein. D genes are given only for firm matches. Some rows mark clone size as missing; the rest say once, few, many or name a class of expanded clone.

>.|TRBJ1-5|TRBV7-2|.
TGTGCCAGCAGCTTTGCTATAATGGGCCCCCAGCATTTT
CASSFAIMGPQHF
>few|TRBJ2-3|TRBV7-8|TRBD1
TGTGCCAGCAGCTTAGCGGGGGTTAGGGGGCCCCTGAGCACAGATACGCAGTATTTT
CASSLAGVRGPLSTDTQYF
>.|TRBJ1-1|TRBV7-9|.
TGTGCCAGCAGATCCGGACAGCACACTGAAGCTTTCTTT
CASRSGQHTEAFF
>.|TRBJ2-1|TRBV12-3/TRBV12-4|.
TGTGCCAGCAGTTTTGACAGGGAGGTCTACAATGAGCAGTTCTTC
CASSFDREVYNEQFF
>.|TRBJ2-7|TRBV15|.
TGTGCCACCAGCATAGGGCGCAGCCCGTTCTACGAGCAGTACTTC
CATSIGRSPFYEQYF
>.|TRBJ2-1|TRBV7-8|TRBD2
TGTGCCAGCAGCATCCAGGGGGGACTAGCGGCTTACAATGAGCAGTTCTTC
CASSIQGGLAAYNEQFF
>.|TRBJ1-5|TRBV28|TRBD1
TGTGCCAGCAGTACCAGGGACAGGACGACATATAGCAATCAGCCCCAGCATTTT
CASSTRDRTTYSNQPQHF
>.|TRBJ2-1|TRBV7-3|.
TGTGCCAGCAGCCCCGGTGTAGGTAGTTACAATGAGCAGTTCTTC
CASSPGVGSYNEQFF
>.|TRBJ2-7|TRBV18|.
TGTGCCAGCTCACCATGGCAGGGTTACGAGCAGTACTTC
CASSPWQGYEQYF
>.|TRBJ2-2|TRBV29-1|.
TGCAGCGTTGTTGTAGTGAATGGACGGAGCGAGAACACCGGGGAGCTGTTTTTT
CSVVVVNGRSENTGELFF
>few|TRBJ1-1|TRBV27|.
TGTGCCAGCAGTTTCGCGGGTTCCTACGGGAACACTGAAGCTTTCTTT
CASSFAGSYGNTEAFF
>.|TRBJ1-1|TRBV5-1|TRBD1
TGCGCCAGCAGCACGACAGGGGGGATGAACACTGAAGCTTTCTTT
CASSTTGGMNTEAFF
>few|TRBJ1-3|TRBV29-1|.
TGCAGCGTCAAGGGGAACTCTGGAAACACCATATATTTT
CSVKGNSGNTIYF
>.|TRBJ1-5|TRBV10-3|.
TGTGCCATCAGTGAGTCGGACACGTATAGCAATCAGCCCCAGCATTTT
CAISESDTYSNQPQHF
>.|TRBJ2-1|TRBV14|.
TGTGCCAGCAGCCAAGGACAGTACAATGAGCAGTTCTTC
CASSQGQYNEQFF
>.|TRBJ2-1|TRBV7-2|TRBD1
TGTGCCAGCAGCTTAACCACAGGGGTGGATGAGCAGTTCTTC
CASSLTTGVDEQFF
>few|TRBJ2-6|TRBV12-3/TRBV12-4|TRBD1
TGTGCCAGCAGCGCCCTTCAAGGACAGGGCGATAACTCTGGGGCCAACGTCCTGACTTTC
CASSALQGQGDNSGANVLTF
>few|TRBJ2-1|TRBV20-1|.
TGCAGTGCTTGCGCCCCGGAGCCAAACAATGAGCAGTTCTTC
CSACAPEPNNEQFF
>.|TRBJ2-6|TRBV4-1|.
TGCGCCAGCAGCCAAGCCCCCCAGGTTTCTGGGGCCAACGTCCTGACTTTC
CASSQAPQVSGANVLTF
>.|TRBJ1-1|TRBV11-1|TRBD1
TGTGCCAGCAGCTTTGGGGACCTCCGGGACAGGGGTGGCCGCGTTAACACTGAAGCTTTCTTT
CASSFGDLRDRGGRVNTEAFF
>few|TRBJ2-3|TRBV5-1|.
TGCGCCAGCAGCTTCCCCGGGGGGCAGTATTTT
CASSFPGGQYF
>few|TRBJ2-7|TRBV2|TRBD1
TGTGCCAGCCGTCGGGACAGGGGGCCCTACGAGCAGTACTTC
CASRRDRGPYEQYF
>.|TRBJ2-7|TRBV7-6|TRBD1
TGTGCCAGCAGCTTAGCCCATCCAGGGGGGACAGGGTACTCCGAGCAGTACTTC
CASSLAHPGGTGYSEQYF
>.|TRBJ2-3|TRBV6-5|.
TGTGCCAGCAGTTACTGGGAACAGGGAACAGATACGCAGTATTTT
CASSYWEQGTDTQYF
>.|TRBJ2-1|TRBV20-1|TRBD1
TGCAGTGCTAGAGACCCGACAGGGCTAATGAACAATGAGCAGTTCTTC
CSARDPTGLMNNEQFF
>.|TRBJ1-1|TRBV12-3/TRBV12-4|.
TGTGCCAGCAGTCACACCGGGACAACCACAAACACTGAAGCTTTCTTT
CASSHTGTTTNTEAFF
>.|TRBJ2-5|TRBV7-8|.
TGTGCCAGCAGCTTGAACATGGGGGAGACCCAGTACTTC
CASSLNMGETQYF
>.|TRBJ2-1|TRBV20-1|TRBD2
TGCAGTGCGGGGAACCCTAGCGGGGGGGCCAATGAGCAGTTCTTC
CSAGNPSGGANEQFF
>few|TRBJ2-3|TRBV27|TRBD1
TGTGCCAGCAGTCCCGACAGGGGCCCACGTAGCACAGATACGCAGTATTTT
CASSPDRGPRSTDTQYF
>.|TRBJ1-5|TRBV18|TRBD1
TGTGCCAGCTCATCTCTTAGACAGGGGGTGTTCAATCAGCCCCAGCATTTT
CASSSLRQGVFNQPQHF
>.|TRBJ1-6|TRBV7-2|TRBD1
TGTGCCAGCAGCCTATGGGACAGTAATTCACCCCTCCACTTT
CASSLWDSNSPLHF